This T cell receptor beta chain was captured by sequencing in a study of blood T cell repertoires in COVID-19. Across the study: T cells, B-cell-depleted T cells, or PBMCs supplied cDNA or gDNA.

This clone turned up a few times. Germline values: CDR1 SGHKS, CDR2 YYEKEE (reference sequence). V was cut by 4 bases and J by 5 bases, with 16 bases left in between. The CDR3 runs 15 residues. The method was immunoSEQ multiplex PCR; TCRdb's version includes in-frame clones alone and lacks a portion of them. Here the sample spans approximately 200,000 clones, 75% to 90% being singletons. V gene TRBV5-5 combines with J gene TRBJ1-5; the D gene is possibly TRBD1 (5 bases). Sequenced: peripheral blood. The origin of this receptor is a man aged 25-45 years with COVID-19, enrolled during active disease. This CDR3 is CASSRRGVRDQPQHF. The CDR3 DNA reads as TGTGCCAGCAGCCGTCGGGGGGTTCGAGATCAGCCCCAGCATTTT.